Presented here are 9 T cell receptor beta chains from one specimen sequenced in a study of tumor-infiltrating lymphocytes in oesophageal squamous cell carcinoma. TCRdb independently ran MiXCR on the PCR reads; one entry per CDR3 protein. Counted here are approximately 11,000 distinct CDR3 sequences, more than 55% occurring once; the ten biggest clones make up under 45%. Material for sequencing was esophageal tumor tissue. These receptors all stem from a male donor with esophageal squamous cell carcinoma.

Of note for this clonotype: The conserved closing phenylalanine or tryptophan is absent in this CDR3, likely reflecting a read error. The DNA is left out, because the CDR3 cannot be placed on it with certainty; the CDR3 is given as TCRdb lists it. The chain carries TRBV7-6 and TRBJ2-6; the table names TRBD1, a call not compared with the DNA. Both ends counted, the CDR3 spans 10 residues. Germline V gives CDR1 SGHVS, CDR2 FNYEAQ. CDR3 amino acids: CASSPGTGVT.

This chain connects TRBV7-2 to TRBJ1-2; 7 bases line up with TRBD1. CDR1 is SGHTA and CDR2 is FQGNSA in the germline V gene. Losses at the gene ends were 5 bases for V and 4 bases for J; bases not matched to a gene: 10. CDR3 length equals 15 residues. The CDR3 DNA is TGTGCCAGCAGCCCCCGGGACAGAAGCACCTATGGCTACACCTTC. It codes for CASSPRDRSTYGYTF.

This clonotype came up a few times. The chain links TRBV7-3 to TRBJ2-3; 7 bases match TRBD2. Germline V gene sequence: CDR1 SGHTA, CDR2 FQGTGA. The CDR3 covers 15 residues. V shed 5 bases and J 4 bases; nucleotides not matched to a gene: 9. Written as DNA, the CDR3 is TGTGCCAGCAGCATATCCGGGACTAAAGCAGATACGCAGTATTTT. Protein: CASSISGTKADTQYF.

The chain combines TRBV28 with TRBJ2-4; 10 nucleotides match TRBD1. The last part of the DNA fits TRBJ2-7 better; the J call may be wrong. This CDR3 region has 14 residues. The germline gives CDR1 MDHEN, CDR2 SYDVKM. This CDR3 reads CASRPGQGFYEQYF. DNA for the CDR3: TGTGCCAGCAGGCCGGGACAGGGGTTCTACGAGCAGTACTTC.

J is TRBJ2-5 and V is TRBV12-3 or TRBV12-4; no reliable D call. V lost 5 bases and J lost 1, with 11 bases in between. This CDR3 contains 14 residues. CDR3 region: CASSATITQETQYF. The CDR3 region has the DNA TGTGCCAGCAGTGCCACAATCACCCAAGAGACCCAGTACTTC.

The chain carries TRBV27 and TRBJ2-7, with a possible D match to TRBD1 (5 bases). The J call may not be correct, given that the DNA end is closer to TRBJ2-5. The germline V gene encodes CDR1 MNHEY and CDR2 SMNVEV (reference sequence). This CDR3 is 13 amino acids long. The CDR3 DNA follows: TGTGCCAGCAGTTTGTGGGGCGAAGAGACCCAGTACTTC. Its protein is CASSLWGEETQYF.

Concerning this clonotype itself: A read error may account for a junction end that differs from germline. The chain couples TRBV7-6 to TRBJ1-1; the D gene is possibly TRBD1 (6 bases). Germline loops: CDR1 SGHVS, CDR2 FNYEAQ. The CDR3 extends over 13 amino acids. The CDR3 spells CASSLKGGAEAFF. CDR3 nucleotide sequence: TGTGCTAGCAGCTTAAAGGGGGGAGCTGAAGCTTTCTTT.

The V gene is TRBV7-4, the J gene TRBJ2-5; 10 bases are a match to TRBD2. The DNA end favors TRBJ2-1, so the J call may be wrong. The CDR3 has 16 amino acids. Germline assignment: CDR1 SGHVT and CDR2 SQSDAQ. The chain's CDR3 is CATNRGSGGAGHEQFF. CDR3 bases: TGTGCCACGAATCGGGGGAGCGGGGGGGCCGGCCATGAGCAGTTCTTC.

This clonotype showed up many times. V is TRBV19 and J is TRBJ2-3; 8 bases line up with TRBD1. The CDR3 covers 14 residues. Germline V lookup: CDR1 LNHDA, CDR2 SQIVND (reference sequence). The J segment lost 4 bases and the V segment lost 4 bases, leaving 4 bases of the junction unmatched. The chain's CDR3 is CASSKTQGADTQYF. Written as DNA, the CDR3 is TGTGCCAGTAGTAAAACACAGGGGGCAGATACGCAGTATTTT.